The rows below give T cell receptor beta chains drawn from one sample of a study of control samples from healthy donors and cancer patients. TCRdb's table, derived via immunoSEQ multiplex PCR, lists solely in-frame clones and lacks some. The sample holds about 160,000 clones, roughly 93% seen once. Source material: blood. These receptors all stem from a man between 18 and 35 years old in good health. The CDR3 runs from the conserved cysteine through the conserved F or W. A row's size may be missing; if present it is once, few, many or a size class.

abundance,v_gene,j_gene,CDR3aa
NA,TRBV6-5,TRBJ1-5,CASSKTGAPNQPQHF
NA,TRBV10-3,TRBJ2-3,CAISEWGQGSTDTQYF
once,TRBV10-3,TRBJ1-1,CAISEHQGQAFF
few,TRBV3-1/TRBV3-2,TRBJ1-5,CASSQDTQGGQPQHF
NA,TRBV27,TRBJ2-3,CASTNRGPQSTQYF
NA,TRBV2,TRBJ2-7,CASMPSGGIYEQYF
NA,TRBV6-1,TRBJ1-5,CASSDLGLWNQPQHF
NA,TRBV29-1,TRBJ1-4,CSVESYEKLFF
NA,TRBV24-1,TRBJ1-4,CATSVQGFSHEKLFF
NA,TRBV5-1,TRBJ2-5,CASSPSPFRGRVETQYF
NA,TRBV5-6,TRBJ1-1,CASSPFTNTEAFF
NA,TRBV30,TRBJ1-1,CAWSPGGSTEAFF
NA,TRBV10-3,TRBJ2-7,CAISESLVGPTGEQYF
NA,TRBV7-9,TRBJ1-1,CATLEGQYTEAFF
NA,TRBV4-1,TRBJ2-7,CASSQESQTSYEQYF
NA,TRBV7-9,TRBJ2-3,CASSGSGQPAGTQYF
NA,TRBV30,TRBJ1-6,CAGGSSSSYNSPLHF
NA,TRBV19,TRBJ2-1,CASSILVGTGFNNEQFF
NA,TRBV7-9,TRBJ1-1,CASSLSNTEAFF
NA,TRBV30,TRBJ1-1,CAWTKGQRNTEAFF
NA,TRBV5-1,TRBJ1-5,CASSLDGGREQPQHF
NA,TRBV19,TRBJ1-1,CASSIYRDTEAFF
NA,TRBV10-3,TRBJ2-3,CAITRELSTDTQYF
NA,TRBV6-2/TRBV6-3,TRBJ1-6,CASSYLASRNSPLHF
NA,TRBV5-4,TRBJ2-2,CASSSGTVNTGELFF
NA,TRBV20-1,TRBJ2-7,CSVRGRREQYF
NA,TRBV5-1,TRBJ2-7,CASSLAEGTPYEQYF
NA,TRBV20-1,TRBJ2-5,CSASELELGQTQYF
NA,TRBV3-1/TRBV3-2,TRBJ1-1,CASSQAPGEAFF
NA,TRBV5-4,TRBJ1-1,CASSLGTGQAEAFF